This T cell receptor (beta chain) was obtained from a study of shared T cell receptors in the human thymus. Clones were sequenced by immunoSEQ multiplex PCR, and TCRdb holds only the in-frame ones, with some missing. This sample has about 660,000 clones; approximately 89% occur once, and the top ten carry roughly 0.0089%. Trimming removed 3 bases at V and 8 bases at J, with 5 bases between. Germline values: CDR1 SGHAT, CDR2 FQDESV (reference sequence). This CDR3 comprises 11 residues. The same sample was also used in a study of human thymus T cells. That source adds: The donors were infants in Finland with congenital heart defects, otherwise immunologically healthy. Corrective heart surgery yielded the resections from which the thymus tissue came. V and J genes seemed to be used with bias in thymic and blood repertoires. Unrelated individuals were reported by related research to share highly overlapping thymic repertoires.

This TCR came from a boy in the first two years of life with a congenital heart defect. The sequencing sample was made of thymocytes. This chain connects TRBV11-1 to TRBJ2-1; no firm D call. CDR3 DNA sequence: TGTGCCAGCAGCTTTTCCGATGAGCAGTTCTTC. Its protein is CASSFSDEQFF.